These 2 T cell receptor beta chains were all obtained from the same sample, sequenced in a study of T cell repertoires in cytomegalovirus infection. TCRdb used MiXCR to reprocess the reads, holding one entry per CDR3 protein. The sample holds 150,000 to 200,000 distinct CDR3 sequences, around an eighth seen once. The specimen was PBMCs. These receptors all come from a human donor in good health (CMV status not recorded). Some clones in this sample may be carry-over from other donors' samples.

This clonotype was observed many times. The chain is built from TRBV18 and TRBJ1-5, with D hard to call. This CDR3 region has 13 residues. Germline V gene lookup returns CDR1 KGHSH and CDR2 LQKENI. Trimming shortened V by 2 bases and J by 5 bases, and 7 bases separated the two germline ends. CDR3 region: CASSPSGDQPQHF. CDR3 bases: TGTGCCAGCTCACCATCCGGGGATCAGCCCCAGCATTTT.

This clonotype was seen many times. Mismatch with germline at one junction end may stem from a read error. The J gene is TRBJ2-2, the V gene TRBV7-7; a possible D gene is TRBD1 (6 bases). The CDR3 loop spans 14 amino acids. CDR1 is SSHAT, CDR2 FNYEAQ, per germline (reference sequence). The CDR3 region has the DNA TGTGCTAGCAGCTTAGCAACAGGGACCGGGGAGCTGTTTTTT. Encoded protein: CASSLATGTGELFF.